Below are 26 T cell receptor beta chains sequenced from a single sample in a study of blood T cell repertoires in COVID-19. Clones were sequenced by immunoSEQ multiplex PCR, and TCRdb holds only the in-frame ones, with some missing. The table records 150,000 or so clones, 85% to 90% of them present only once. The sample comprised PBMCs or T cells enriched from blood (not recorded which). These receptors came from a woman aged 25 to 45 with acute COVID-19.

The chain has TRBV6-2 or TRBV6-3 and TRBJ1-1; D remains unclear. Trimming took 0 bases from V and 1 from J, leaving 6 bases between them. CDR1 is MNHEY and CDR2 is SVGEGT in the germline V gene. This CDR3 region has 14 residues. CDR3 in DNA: TGTGCCAGCAGTTACTCGATACAGAACACTGAAGCTTTCTTT. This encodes CASSYSIQNTEAFF.

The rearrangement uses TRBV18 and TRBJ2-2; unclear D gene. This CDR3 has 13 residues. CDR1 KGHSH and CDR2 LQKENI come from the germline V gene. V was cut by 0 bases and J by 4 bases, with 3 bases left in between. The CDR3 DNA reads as TGTGCCAGCTCACCACCCAGCACCGGGGAGCTGTTTTTT. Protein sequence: CASSPPSTGELFF.

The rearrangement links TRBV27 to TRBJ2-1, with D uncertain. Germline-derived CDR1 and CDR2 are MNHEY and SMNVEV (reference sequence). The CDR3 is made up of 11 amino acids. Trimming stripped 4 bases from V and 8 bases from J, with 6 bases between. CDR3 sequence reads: CASSSSHEQFF. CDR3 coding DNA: TGTGCCAGCAGTTCTTCCCATGAGCAGTTCTTC.

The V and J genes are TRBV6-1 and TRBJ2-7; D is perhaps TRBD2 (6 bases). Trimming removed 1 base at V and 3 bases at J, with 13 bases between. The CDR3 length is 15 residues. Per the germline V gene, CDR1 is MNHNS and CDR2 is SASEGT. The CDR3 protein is CASSEVGGGHYEQYF. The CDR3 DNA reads TGTGCCAGCAGTGAAGTCGGAGGAGGGCACTACGAGCAGTACTTC.

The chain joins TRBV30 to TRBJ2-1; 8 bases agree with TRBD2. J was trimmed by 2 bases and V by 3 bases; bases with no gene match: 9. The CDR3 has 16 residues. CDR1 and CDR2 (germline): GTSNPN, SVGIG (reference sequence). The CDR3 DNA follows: TGTGCCTGGAGGAGCGGGGGTACGTTCGCCTACAATGAGCAGTTCTTC. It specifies CAWRSGGTFAYNEQFF.

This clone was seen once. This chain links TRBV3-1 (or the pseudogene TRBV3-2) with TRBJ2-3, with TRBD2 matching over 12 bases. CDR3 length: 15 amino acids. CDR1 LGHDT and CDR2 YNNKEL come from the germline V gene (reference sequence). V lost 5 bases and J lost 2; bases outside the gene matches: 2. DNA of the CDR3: TGTGCCAGCAGCAGACTAGCGGGAGCCACAGATACGCAGTATTTT. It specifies CASSRLAGATDTQYF.

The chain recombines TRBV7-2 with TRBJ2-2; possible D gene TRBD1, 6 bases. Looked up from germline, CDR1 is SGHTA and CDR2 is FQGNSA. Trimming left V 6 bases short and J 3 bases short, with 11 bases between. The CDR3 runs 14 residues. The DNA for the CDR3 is TGTGCCAGCAGACAGGGTTCTTACACCGGGGAGCTGTTTTTT. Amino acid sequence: CASRQGSYTGELFF.

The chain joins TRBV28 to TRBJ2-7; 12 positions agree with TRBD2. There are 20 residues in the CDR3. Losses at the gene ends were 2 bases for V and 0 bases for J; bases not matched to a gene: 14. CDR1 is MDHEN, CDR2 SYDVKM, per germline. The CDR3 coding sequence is TGTGCCAGCAGTTTAATTGTTCCGGGACTAGCGGGCGGTGGCTCCTACGAGCAGTACTTC. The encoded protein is CASSLIVPGLAGGGSYEQYF. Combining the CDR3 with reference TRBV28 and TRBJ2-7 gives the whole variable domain DVKVTQSSRYLVKRTGEKVFLECVQDMDHENMFWYRQDPGLGLRLIYFSYDVKMKEKGDIPEGYSVSREKKERFSLILESASTNQTSMYLCASSLIVPGLAGGGSYEQYFGPGTRLTVT.

DNA of the CDR3: TGTGCCAGCAGCTTATCTAGGCCTAGCTTCACAGATACGCAGTATTTT. Translating it yields CASSLSRPSFTDTQYF. The chain links TRBV7-2 to TRBJ2-3; possible D gene TRBD2, 5 bases. The CDR3 is 16 residues long. Germline assignment: CDR1 SGHTA and CDR2 FQGNSA. Trimming pared 2 bases from V and 2 bases from J, leaving 14 bases between.

The DNA for the CDR3 is TGTGCCAGCAGCTTACCGGGAGGCGGCTATGGCTACACCTTC. It is translated as CASSLPGGGYGYTF. The chain joins TRBV7-2 to TRBJ1-2; D gene ambiguous. The CDR3 runs to 14 residues. The ends were cut back, 2 bases at V and 4 bases at J, with 11 bases in the middle. Germline V gene lookup returns CDR1 SGHTA and CDR2 FQGNSA.

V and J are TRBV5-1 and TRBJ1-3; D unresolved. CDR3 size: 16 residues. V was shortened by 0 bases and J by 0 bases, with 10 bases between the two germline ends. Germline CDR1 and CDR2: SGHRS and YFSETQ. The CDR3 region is CASSLAGYISGNTIYF. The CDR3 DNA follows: TGCGCCAGCAGCTTGGCCGGGTACATCTCTGGAAACACCATATATTTT. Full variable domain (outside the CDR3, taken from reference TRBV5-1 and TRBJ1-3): KAGVTQTPRYLIKTRGQQVTLSCSPISGHRSVSWYQQTPGQGLQFLFEYFSETQRNKGNFPGRFSGRQFSNSRSEMNVSTLELGDSALYLCASSLAGYISGNTIYFGEGSWLTVV.

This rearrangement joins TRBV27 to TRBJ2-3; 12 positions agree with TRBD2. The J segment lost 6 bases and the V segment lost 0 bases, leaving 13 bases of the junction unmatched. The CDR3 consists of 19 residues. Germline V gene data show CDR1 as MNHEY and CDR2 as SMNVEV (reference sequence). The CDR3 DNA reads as TGTGCCAGCAGTTTATCGCCCGGCGGACTAGCGGGATATGAGGATACGCAGTATTTT. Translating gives CASSLSPGGLAGYEDTQYF.

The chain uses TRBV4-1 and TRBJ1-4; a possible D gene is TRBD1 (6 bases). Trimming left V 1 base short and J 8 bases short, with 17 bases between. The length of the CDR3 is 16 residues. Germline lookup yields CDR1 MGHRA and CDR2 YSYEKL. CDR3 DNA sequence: TGCGCCAGCAGCCAAGCGATCAGGGGCCCGTTAGAAAAACTGTTTTTT. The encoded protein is CASSQAIRGPLEKLFF.

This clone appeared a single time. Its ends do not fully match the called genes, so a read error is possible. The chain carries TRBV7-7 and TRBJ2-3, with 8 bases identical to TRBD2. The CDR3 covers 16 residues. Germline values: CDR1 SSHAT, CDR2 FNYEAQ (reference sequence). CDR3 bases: TGTGCTAGCAGCCCGGGCGTAGCGGGACCCACAGATACGCAGTATTTT. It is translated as CASSPGVAGPTDTQYF.

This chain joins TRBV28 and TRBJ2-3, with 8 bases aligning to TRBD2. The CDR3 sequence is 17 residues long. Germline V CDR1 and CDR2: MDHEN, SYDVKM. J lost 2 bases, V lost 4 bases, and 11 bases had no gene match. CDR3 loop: CASSSSWREVFTDTQYF. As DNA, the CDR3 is TGTGCCAGCAGTTCCTCCTGGCGGGAGGTTTTCACAGATACGCAGTATTTT. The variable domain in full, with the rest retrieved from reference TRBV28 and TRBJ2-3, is DVKVTQSSRYLVKRTGEKVFLECVQDMDHENMFWYRQDPGLGLRLIYFSYDVKMKEKGDIPEGYSVSREKKERFSLILESASTNQTSMYLCASSSSWREVFTDTQYFGPGTRLTVL.

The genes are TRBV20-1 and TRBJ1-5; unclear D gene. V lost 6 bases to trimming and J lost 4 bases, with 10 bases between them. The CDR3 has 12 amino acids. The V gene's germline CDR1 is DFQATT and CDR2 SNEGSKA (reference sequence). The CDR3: CSASTGNQPQHF. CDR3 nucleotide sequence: TGCAGTGCGAGTACGGGGAATCAGCCCCAGCATTTT.

For the CDR3, the DNA is TGTGCCATCAGTGATCCCACGGGACAGAGTCACACCTTC. This sequence encodes CAISDPTGQSHTF. The rearrangement joins TRBV10-3 to TRBJ1-2; 7 nucleotides align to TRBD1. The CDR3 consists of 13 residues. The ends lost 3 bases at V and 12 bases at J; junction bases unmatched: 10. The germline CDR1 and CDR2 sequences are ENHRY and SYGVKD.

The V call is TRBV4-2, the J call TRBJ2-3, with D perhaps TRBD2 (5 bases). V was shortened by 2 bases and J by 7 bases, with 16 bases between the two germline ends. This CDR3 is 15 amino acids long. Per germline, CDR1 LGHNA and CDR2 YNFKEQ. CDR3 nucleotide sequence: TGTGCCAGCAGCCAAACGATGACGGGAACAAATACGCAGTATTTT. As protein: CASSQTMTGTNTQYF.

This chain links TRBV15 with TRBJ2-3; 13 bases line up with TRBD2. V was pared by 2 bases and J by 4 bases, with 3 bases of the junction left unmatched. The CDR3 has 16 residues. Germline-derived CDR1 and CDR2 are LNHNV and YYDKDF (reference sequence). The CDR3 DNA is TGTGCCACCAGCAGAAGGACTAGCGGGAGCGCAGATACGCAGTATTTT. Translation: CATSRRTSGSADTQYF.

The CDR3 DNA is TGTGCCAGCAGCGTGAGGACAGGGGGCCTTTTGGATGAGCAGTTCTTC. Amino acid sequence: CASSVRTGGLLDEQFF. The V gene is TRBV9, the J gene TRBJ2-1; 11 positions match TRBD1. The CDR3 consists of 16 residues. V dropped 2 bases and J dropped 8; count of bases not matched to a gene: 9. Germline lookup yields CDR1 SGDLS and CDR2 YYNGEE.

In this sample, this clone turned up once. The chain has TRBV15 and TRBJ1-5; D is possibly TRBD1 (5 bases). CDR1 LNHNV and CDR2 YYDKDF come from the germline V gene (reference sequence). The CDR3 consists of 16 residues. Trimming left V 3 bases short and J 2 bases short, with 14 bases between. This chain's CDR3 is CATSSGGGGGNQPQHF. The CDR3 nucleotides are TGTGCCACCAGCAGTGGGGGAGGAGGAGGCAATCAGCCCCAGCATTTT.

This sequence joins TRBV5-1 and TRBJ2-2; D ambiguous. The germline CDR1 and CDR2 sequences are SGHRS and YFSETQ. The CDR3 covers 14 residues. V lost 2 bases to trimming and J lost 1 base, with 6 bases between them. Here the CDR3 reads CASSFSQNTGELFF. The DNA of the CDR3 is TGCGCCAGCAGCTTTTCCCAGAACACCGGGGAGCTGTTTTTT.

CDR3 in DNA: TGTGCCAGCAGCCAGGACGGGACAGCCAACTATGGCTACACCTTC. It codes for CASSQDGTANYGYTF. The chain recombines TRBV14 with TRBJ1-2, with 7 bases matching TRBD1. The length of the CDR3 is 15 residues. CDR1 and CDR2 from the germline V gene are SGHDN and FVKESK. J gave up 2 bases and V 3 bases, and 6 bases lay outside the gene matches.

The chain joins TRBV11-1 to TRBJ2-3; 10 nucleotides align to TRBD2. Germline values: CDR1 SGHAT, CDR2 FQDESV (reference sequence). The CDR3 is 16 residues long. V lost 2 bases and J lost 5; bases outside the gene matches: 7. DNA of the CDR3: TGTGCCAGCAGCTTATACAGCGGGAGGGCCGGAGATACGCAGTATTTT. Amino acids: CASSLYSGRAGDTQYF. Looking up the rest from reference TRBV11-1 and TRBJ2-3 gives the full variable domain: EAEVAQSPRYKITEKSQAVAFWCDPISGHATLYWYRQILGQGPELLVQFQDESVVDDSQLPKDRFSAERLKGVDSTLKIQPAELGDSAMYLCASSLYSGRAGDTQYFGPGTRLTVL.

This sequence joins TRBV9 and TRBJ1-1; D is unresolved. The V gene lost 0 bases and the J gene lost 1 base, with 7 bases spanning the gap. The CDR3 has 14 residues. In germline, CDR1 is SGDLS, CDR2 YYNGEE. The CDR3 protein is CASSVGAENTEAFF. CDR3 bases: TGTGCCAGCAGCGTAGGTGCAGAGAACACTGAAGCTTTCTTT.

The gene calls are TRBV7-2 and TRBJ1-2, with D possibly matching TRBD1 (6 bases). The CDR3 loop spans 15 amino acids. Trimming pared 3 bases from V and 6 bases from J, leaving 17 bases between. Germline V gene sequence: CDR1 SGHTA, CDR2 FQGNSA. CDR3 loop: CASSFDGQRHNGYTF. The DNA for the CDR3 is TGTGCCAGCAGCTTTGATGGACAGCGGCACAATGGCTACACCTTC.